This T cell receptor (beta chain) was captured in a study of response to subunit inactivated influenza vaccine. Study-level points and caveats: Few additional T cells are recruited per seasonal influenza vaccination, authors suggested.

Only a few counts were recorded for this clonotype. Its cognate antigen is unknown. Germline V gives CDR1 KGHDR, CDR2 SFDVKD. CDR3 length: 12 amino acids. Trimming left V 8 bases short and J 2 bases short, with 6 bases between. TCRdb processed the RT-PCR reads anew with MiXCR; each CDR3 protein has one entry. This sample has over 750,000 distinct CDR3 sequences; 21% occur once, and the top ten carry roughly a tenth. The chain combines TRBV24-1 with TRBJ1-5, with D perhaps matching TRBD1 (5 bases). The clonotype comes from a man aged 45 to 65 who received an inactivated influenza vaccine. The sample was PBMCs from blood, taken more than 4 days after vaccination. The CDR3 sequence is CATKGGNQPQHF. The CDR3 DNA reads TGTGCCACCAAAGGGGGCAATCAGCCCCAGCATTTT.